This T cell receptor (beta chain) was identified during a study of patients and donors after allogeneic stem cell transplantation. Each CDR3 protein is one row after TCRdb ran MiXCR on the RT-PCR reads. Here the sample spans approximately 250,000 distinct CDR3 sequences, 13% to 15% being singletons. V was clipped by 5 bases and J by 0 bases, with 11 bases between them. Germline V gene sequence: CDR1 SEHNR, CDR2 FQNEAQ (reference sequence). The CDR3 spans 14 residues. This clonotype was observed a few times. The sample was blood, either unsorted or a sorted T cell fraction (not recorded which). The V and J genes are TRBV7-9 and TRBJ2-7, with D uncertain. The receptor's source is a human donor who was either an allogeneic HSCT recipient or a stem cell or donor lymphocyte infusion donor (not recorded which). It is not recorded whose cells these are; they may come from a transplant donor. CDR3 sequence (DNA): TGTGCCAGCAGCCGGGCTGGCGACTCCTACGAGCAGTACTTC. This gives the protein CASSRAGDSYEQYF.